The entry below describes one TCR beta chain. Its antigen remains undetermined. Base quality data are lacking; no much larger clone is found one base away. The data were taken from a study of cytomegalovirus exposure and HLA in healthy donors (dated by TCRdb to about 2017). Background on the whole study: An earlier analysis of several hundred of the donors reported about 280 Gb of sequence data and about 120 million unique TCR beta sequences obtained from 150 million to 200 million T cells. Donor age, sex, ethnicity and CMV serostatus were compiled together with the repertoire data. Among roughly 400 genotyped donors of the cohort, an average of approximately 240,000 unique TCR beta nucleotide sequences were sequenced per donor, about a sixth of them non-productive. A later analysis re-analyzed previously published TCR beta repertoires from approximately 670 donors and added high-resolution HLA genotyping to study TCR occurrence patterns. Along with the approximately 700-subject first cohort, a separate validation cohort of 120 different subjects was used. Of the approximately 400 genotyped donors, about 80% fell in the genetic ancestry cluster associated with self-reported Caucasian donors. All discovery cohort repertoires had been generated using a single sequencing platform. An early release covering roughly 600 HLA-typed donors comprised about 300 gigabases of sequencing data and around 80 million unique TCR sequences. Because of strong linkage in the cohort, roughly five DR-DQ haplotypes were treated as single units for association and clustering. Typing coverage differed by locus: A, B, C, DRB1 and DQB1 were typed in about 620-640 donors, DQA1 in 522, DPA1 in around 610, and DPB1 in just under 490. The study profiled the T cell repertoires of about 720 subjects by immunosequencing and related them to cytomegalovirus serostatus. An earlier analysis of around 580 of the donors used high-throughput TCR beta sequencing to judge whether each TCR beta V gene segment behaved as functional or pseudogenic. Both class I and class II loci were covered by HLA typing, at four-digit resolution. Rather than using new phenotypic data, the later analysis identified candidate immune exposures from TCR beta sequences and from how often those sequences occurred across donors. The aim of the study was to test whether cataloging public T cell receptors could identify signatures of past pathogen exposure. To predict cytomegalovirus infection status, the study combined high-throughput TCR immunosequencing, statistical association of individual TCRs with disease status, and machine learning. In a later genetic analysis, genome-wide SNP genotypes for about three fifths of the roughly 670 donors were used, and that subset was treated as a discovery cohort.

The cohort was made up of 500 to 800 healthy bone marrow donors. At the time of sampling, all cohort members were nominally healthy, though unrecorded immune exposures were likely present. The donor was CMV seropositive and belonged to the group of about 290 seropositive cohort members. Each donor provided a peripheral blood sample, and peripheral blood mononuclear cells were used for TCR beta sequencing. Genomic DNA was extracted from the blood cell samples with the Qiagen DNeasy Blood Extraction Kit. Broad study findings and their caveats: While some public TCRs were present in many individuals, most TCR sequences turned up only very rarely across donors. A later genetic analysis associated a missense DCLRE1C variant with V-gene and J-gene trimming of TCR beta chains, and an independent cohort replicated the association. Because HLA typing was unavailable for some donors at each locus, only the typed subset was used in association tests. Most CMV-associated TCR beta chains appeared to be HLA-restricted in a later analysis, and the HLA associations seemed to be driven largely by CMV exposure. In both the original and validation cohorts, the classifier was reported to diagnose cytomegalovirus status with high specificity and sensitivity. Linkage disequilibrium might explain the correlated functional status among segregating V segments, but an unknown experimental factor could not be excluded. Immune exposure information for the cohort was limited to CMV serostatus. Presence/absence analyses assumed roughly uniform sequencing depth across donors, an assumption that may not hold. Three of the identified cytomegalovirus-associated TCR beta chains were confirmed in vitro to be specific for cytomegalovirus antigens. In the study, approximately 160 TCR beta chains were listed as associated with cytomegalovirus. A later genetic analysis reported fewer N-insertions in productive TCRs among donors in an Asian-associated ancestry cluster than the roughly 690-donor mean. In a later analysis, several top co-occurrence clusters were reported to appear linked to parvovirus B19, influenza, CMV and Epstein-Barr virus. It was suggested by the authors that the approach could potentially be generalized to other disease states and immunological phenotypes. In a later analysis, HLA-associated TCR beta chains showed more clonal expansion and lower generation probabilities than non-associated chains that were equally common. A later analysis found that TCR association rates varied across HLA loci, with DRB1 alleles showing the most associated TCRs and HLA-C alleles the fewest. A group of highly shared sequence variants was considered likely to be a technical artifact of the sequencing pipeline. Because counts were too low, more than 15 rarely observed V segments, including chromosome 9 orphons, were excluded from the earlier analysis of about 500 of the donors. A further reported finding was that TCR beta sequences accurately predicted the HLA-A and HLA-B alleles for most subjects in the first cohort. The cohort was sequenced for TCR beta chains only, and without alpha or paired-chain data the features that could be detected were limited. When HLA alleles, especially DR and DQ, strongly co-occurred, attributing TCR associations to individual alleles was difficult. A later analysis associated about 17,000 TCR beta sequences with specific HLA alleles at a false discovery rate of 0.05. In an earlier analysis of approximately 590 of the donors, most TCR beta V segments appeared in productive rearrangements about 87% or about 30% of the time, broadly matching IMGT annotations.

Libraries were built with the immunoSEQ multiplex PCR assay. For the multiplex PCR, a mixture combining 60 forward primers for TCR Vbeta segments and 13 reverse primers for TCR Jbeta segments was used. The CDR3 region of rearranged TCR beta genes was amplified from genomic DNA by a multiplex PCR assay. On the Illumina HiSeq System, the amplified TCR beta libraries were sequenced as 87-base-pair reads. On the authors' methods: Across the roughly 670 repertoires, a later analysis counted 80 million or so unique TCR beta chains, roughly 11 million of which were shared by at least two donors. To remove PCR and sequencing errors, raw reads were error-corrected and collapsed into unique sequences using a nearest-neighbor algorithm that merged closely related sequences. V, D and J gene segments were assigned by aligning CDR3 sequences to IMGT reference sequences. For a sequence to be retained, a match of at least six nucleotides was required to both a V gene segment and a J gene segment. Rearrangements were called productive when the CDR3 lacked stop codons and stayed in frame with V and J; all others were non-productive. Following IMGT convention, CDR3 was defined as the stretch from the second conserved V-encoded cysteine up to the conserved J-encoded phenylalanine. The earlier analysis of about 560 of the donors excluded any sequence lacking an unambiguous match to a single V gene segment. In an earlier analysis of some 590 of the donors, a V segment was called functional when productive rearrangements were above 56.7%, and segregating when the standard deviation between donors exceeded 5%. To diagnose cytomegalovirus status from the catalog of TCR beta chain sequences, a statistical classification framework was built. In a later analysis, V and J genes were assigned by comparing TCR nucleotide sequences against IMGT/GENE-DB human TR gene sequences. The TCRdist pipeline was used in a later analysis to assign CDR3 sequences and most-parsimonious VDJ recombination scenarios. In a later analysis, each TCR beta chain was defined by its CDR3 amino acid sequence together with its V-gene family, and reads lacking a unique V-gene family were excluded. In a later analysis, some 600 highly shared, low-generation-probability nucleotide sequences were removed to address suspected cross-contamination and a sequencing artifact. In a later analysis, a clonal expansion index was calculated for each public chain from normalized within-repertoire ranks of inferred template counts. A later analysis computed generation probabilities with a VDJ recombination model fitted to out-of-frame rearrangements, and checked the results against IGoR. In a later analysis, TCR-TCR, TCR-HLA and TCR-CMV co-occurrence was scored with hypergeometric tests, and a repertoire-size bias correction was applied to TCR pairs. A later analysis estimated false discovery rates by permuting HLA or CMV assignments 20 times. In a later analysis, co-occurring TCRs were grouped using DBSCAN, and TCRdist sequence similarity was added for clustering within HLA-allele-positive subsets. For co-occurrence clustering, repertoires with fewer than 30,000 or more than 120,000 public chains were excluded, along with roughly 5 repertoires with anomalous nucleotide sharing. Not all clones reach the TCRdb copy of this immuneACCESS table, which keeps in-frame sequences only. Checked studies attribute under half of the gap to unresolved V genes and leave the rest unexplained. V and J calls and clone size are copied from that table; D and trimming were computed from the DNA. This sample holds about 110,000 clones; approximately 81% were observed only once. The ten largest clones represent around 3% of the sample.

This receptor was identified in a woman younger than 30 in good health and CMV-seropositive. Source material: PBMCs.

The nucleotide sequence is given as TGCGCCAGCAGTGCCGGAACAGGGAACTATGGCTACACCTTC. It translates to CASSAGTGNYGYTF. The chain was built from TRBV10-1 and TRBJ1-2; the D region possibly corresponds to TRBD1 (6 bases align). The CDR3 holds 14 amino acids from the cysteine to the phenylalanine. Of all the DNA, just the CDR3 is kept, 42 bases in frame from base 1. The germline V gene (reference sequence) yields WNHNN for CDR1 and SYGVQD for CDR2. V is reduced by 4 bases and J by 2 bases, leaving a spacing of 11 bases between them.